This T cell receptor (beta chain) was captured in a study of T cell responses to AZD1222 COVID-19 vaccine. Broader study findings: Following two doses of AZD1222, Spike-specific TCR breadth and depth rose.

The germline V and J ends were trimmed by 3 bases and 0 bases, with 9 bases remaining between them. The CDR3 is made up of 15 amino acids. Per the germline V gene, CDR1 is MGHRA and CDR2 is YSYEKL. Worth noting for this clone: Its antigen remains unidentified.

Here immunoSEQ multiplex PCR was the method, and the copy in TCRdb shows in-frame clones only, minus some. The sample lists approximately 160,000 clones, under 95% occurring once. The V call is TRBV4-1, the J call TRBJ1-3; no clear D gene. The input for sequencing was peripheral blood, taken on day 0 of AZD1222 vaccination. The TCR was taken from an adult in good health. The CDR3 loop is CASSHLVLSGNTIYF. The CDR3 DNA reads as TGCGCCAGCAGCCATCTCGTCCTCTCTGGAAACACCATATATTTT.